The source of this T cell receptor (beta chain) is a study of T cells in Graves' hyperthyroidism and ophthalmopathy. The TCR beta CDR3 regions underwent amplification using RNA transcripts as the source. The HTBI primer set drove a first-round RT-PCR of the TCR CDR3. TCRdb itself ran the multiplex PCR reads through MiXCR, one entry per CDR3 protein. The sample lists hundreds of thousands of distinct CDR3 sequences; around 19% were seen once. Study-level results: Most expanded thyroid clonotypes above 0.001 recurred in blood.

At least ten counts were recorded for this clonotype. Its antigen is still unknown. Germline CDR1 DFQATT, CDR2 SNEGSKA (reference sequence). The CDR3 spans 18 residues. V was cut by 3 bases and J by 8 bases, with 29 bases left in between. The chain uses TRBV20-1 and TRBJ1-5; D possibly corresponds to TRBD1 (6 bases). The sequence was collected from a man in his forties or fifties with Graves' ophthalmopathy. Sequencing input: blood. The CDR3 reads CSASRTAPFLGIQEPQHF. CDR3 DNA sequence: TGCAGTGCTAGCAGGACAGCTCCCTTTTTGGGTATCCAGGAGCCCCAGCATTTT.